What follows is one T cell receptor (beta chain) and its context. The repertoire was sequenced with immunoSEQ multiplex PCR; TCRdb's copy has only in-frame clones and lacks some. Of 80,000 to 100,000 clones detected, roughly 91% appear once; the ten largest clones hold around 0.34%. This sample was included in a study of OX40 agonist ivuxolimab in advanced cancers. V lost 6 bases and J 1 base, leaving 10 bases between the germline ends. The CDR3 spans 13 residues. Per the germline V gene, CDR1 is SEHNR and CDR2 is FQNEAQ (reference sequence). The source material was CD4+ or CD8+ T cells sorted from blood, sampled in a trial of the OX40 agonist ivuxolimab. The chain combines TRBV7-9 with TRBJ2-7; TRBD2 might be the D (5 bases). The receptor comes from an adult with an advanced solid tumor such as melanoma, head and neck, liver or kidney cancer. CDR3 nucleotides: TGTGCCAGCAGTCGGGATTCTTCCTACGAGCAGTACTTC. This gives the protein CASSRDSSYEQYF.